One sample yielded the 13 T cell receptor beta chains listed below, sequenced in a study of shared clonotypes between healthy human individuals. Sequencing was performed with immunoSEQ multiplex PCR; in TCRdb, only in-frame clones are kept and a portion is missing. The sample lists more than 1,200,000 clones; approximately 98.5% were seen once. The source material was naive CD4+ T cells sorted from blood. As to subset: CD45RA+ positively selected. The origin of the receptors is a man under 40 in good health.

The table lists this clone with a count of one. The chain joins TRBV6-6 to TRBJ1-5; tentatively, D is TRBD1 (6 bases). V was cut by 3 bases and J by 6 bases, with 9 bases left in between. Per the germline V gene, CDR1 is MNHNY and CDR2 is SVGAGI (reference sequence). This CDR3 region has 13 residues. CDR3 coding DNA: TGTGCCAGCAGTTATACAGGGACTCAGCCCCAGCATTTT. It codes for CASSYTGTQPQHF.

This chain links TRBV20-1 with TRBJ1-4; unclear D gene. CDR1 and CDR2 (germline): DFQATT, SNEGSKA (reference sequence). This CDR3 is built from 11 residues. V dropped 3 bases and J dropped 8 bases, with 7 bases sitting between them. The chain's CDR3 is CSASRTEKLFF. The CDR3 DNA reads as TGCAGTGCTAGTCGGACGGAAAAACTGTTTTTT.

The chain links TRBV11-2 to TRBJ2-1; D not resolved. V lost 6 bases and J lost 3, with 12 bases in between. The CDR3 has 14 residues. The V gene's germline CDR1 is SGHAT and CDR2 FQNNGV. CDR3 bases: TGTGCCAGCAGGGCGCTCTCCGGCTACAATGAGCAGTTCTTC. This codes for CASRALSGYNEQFF.

This chain uses TRBV10-1 with TRBJ2-1, with D perhaps matching TRBD2 (6 bases). Germline lookup yields CDR1 WNHNN and CDR2 SYGVQD (reference sequence). Trimming removed 6 bases from V and 1 base from J, with 19 bases in between. This CDR3 spans 17 amino acids. CDR3 bases: TGCGCCAGCAGCGCCACGGAGGGTGTTAGGTCCTACAATGAGCAGTTCTTC. As protein: CASSATEGVRSYNEQFF.

The CDR3 nucleotides read TGCGCCAGCAGTGATAAGCTAGCGGGAGGAAACGAGCAGTACTTC. Its translation is CASSDKLAGGNEQYF. The chain carries TRBV10-1 and TRBJ2-7, with 11 bases matching TRBD2. The germline gives CDR1 WNHNN, CDR2 SYGVQD (reference sequence). This CDR3 has 15 amino acids. V was clipped by 3 bases and J by 5 bases; unmatched bases: 6.

J is TRBJ2-1 and V is TRBV5-4; 8 bases line up with TRBD2. There are 15 residues in the CDR3. With V trimmed by 4 bases and J by 7 bases, 10 bases remained unmatched. CDR1 is SGHNT and CDR2 is YYREEE in the germline V gene (reference sequence). CDR3 region: CASSQYGTSGNEQFF. The CDR3 DNA reads TGTGCCAGCAGCCAATATGGGACTAGTGGGAATGAGCAGTTCTTC.

The CDR3 region has the DNA TGTGCCAGCAGTGATCGAAGACTAGCCCGTGGCTACAATGAGCAGTTCTTC. Translating it yields CASSDRRLARGYNEQFF. The chain uses TRBV2 and TRBJ2-1; 7 bases match TRBD2. Unmatched junction bases numbered 11, after V lost 3 bases and J lost 3 bases. This CDR3 is 17 amino acids long. The germline gives CDR1 SNHLY, CDR2 FYNNEI.

This clone occurred once. This chain connects TRBV9 to TRBJ2-6; TRBD2 matches at 12 bases. V was clipped by 5 bases and J by 8 bases; unmatched bases: 8. The CDR3 contains 16 residues. From germline, CDR1 is SGDLS and CDR2 YYNGEE. This CDR3 reads CASRKTSGSAPNVLTF. The CDR3 region has the DNA TGTGCCAGCAGAAAGACTAGCGGGAGTGCCCCCAACGTCCTGACTTTC. The full variable domain, with the rest looked up from reference TRBV9 and TRBJ2-6, is DSGVTQTPKHLITATGQRVTLRCSPRSGDLSVYWYQQSLDQGLQFLIQYYNGEERAKGNILERFSAQQFPDLHSELNLSSLELGDSALYFCASRKTSGSAPNVLTFGAGSRLTVL.

The chain recombines TRBV5-1 with TRBJ2-7, with D perhaps TRBD2 (6 bases). The V end was cut by 2 bases, the J end by 6 bases, with 9 bases between. Germline V CDR1 and CDR2: SGHRS, YFSETQ. This CDR3 is 12 amino acids long. The CDR3 DNA reads as TGCGCCAGCAGCTTAATGGGAGGCGAGCAGTACTTC. As protein: CASSLMGGEQYF. Drawing the rest from reference TRBV5-1 and TRBJ2-7, the complete variable domain is KAGVTQTPRYLIKTRGQQVTLSCSPISGHRSVSWYQQTPGQGLQFLFEYFSETQRNKGNFPGRFSGRQFSNSRSEMNVSTLELGDSALYLCASSLMGGEQYFGPGTRLTVT.

This rearrangement joins TRBV9 to TRBJ2-7; 10 nucleotides match TRBD2. CDR3 length: 13 amino acids. V lost 5 bases and J lost 7; bases outside the gene matches: 6. Germline-derived CDR1 and CDR2 are SGDLS and YYNGEE. The CDR3 protein is CASSTGLAREQYF. In DNA form, the CDR3 reads TGTGCCAGCAGTACGGGACTAGCGCGGGAGCAGTACTTC.

This clone occurred once. This chain uses TRBV5-1 with TRBJ2-1; D call uncertain. This CDR3 is 13 amino acids long. V lost 5 bases, J lost 9 bases, and 15 bases lay in between. Germline CDR1 SGHRS, CDR2 YFSETQ. The CDR3 sequence: CASRVARAGEQFF. CDR3 in DNA: TGCGCCAGCAGAGTAGCCAGAGCTGGTGAGCAGTTCTTC. The entire variable domain, with the rest obtained from reference TRBV5-1 and TRBJ2-1, is as follows: KAGVTQTPRYLIKTRGQQVTLSCSPISGHRSVSWYQQTPGQGLQFLFEYFSETQRNKGNFPGRFSGRQFSNSRSEMNVSTLELGDSALYLCASRVARAGEQFFGPGTRLTVL.

This clone showed up just once. The CDR3 DNA follows: TGTGCCAGTAGTATTCAACCCCGAAAAAGACAGGGGGCTGGGGAGCTGTTTTTT. It encodes CASSIQPRKRQGAGELFF. The chain is built from TRBV19 and TRBJ2-2, with TRBD1 matching 10 bases. The CDR3 totals 18 residues. Losses at the gene ends were 3 bases for V and 8 bases for J; bases not matched to a gene: 15. Germline CDR1 LNHDA, CDR2 SQIVND (reference sequence).

V usage is TRBV9 and J usage is TRBJ1-2, with TRBD1 as a possible D gene (5 bases). The CDR3 is made up of 15 amino acids. V lost 3 bases and J 5 bases, leaving 17 bases between the germline ends. CDR1 is SGDLS and CDR2 is YYNGEE in the germline V gene. DNA for the CDR3: TGTGCCAGCAGCGCCTACAGGCCCGGCACATATGGCTACACCTTC. This codes for CASSAYRPGTYGYTF.